These 6 T cell receptor beta chains originate from one sample sequenced in a study of shared clonotypes between healthy human individuals. Here immunoSEQ multiplex PCR was the method, and the copy in TCRdb shows in-frame clones only, minus some. The table records about 1 million clones, roughly 75% of them present only once. The sample was memory CD4+ T cells sorted from blood. As to subset: CD45RA-negative fraction. The receptors stem from a man between 18 and 35 years old in good health.

This chain joins TRBV11-3 and TRBJ2-2; 9 bases are a match to TRBD1. The germline V gene encodes CDR1 SGHNT and CDR2 YENEEA. The CDR3 sequence is 14 residues long. Losses at the gene ends were 4 bases for V and 3 bases for J; bases not matched to a gene: 0. CDR3 sequence: CASSWDRDTGELFF. In DNA, the CDR3 is TGTGCCAGCAGCTGGGACAGGGACACCGGGGAGCTGTTTTTT. Based on the CDR3 plus reference TRBV11-3 and TRBJ2-2, the full variable domain is EAGVVQSPRYKIIEKKQPVAFWCNPISGHNTLYWYLQNLGQGPELLIRYENEEAVDDSQLPKDRFSAERLKGVDSTLKIQPAELGDSAVYLCASSWDRDTGELFFGEGSRLTVL.

CDR3 loop: CASVRGDTGELFF. The CDR3, as DNA: TGTGCCAGCGTAAGAGGGGACACCGGGGAGCTGTTTTTT. This chain connects TRBV7-2 to TRBJ2-2, with D perhaps given as TRBD1 or TRBD2 (5 bases each). Trimming shortened V by 8 bases and J by 3 bases, and 10 bases separated the two germline ends. Per the germline V gene, CDR1 is SGHTA and CDR2 is FQGNSA. The length of the CDR3 is 13 residues.

The chain recombines TRBV6-1 with TRBJ1-1; a weak D match, TRBD1 (5 bases). V lost 0 bases, J lost 0 bases, and 8 bases lay in between. CDR1 is MNHNS, CDR2 SASEGT, per germline. The CDR3 extends over 15 amino acids. The CDR3 is CASSEAQGMNTEAFF. CDR3 nucleotide sequence: TGTGCCAGCAGTGAAGCGCAGGGTATGAACACTGAAGCTTTCTTT.

The chain uses TRBV30 and TRBJ1-6, with a tentative D call TRBD1 (6 bases). The V end was cut by 0 bases, the J end by 7 bases, with 10 bases between. The CDR3 consists of 14 residues. The V gene's germline CDR1 is GTSNPN and CDR2 SVGIG (reference sequence). CDR3 protein: CAWSVGTRNSPLHF. In nucleotides, the CDR3 is TGTGCCTGGAGTGTCGGGACAAGGAATTCACCCCTCCACTTT.

The V gene is TRBV10-3, the J gene TRBJ2-6, with TRBD1 identical over 7 bases. V shed 10 bases, J shed 2 bases, and the junction held 8 bases outside the gene matches. Germline values: CDR1 ENHRY, CDR2 SYGVKD. The CDR3 is made up of 15 amino acids. The CDR3 spells CATHTGVAGANVLTF. In nucleotides, the CDR3 is TGTGCCACCCACACAGGGGTGGCTGGGGCCAACGTCCTGACTTTC.

The genes are TRBV30 and TRBJ1-4; no firm D call. CDR1 is GTSNPN and CDR2 is SVGIG in the germline V gene (reference sequence). V was shortened by 0 bases and J by 3 bases, with 5 bases between the two germline ends. The length of the CDR3 is 13 residues. The CDR3 coding sequence is TGTGCCTGGAGTGTACAAGCTAATGAAAAACTGTTTTTT. Its protein is CAWSVQANEKLFF.